This T cell receptor (beta chain) was recovered during a study of blood T cells in healthy people across ages. Germline loops: CDR1 MNHNY, CDR2 SVGAGI (reference sequence). Trimming cost V 6 bases and J 4 bases, with 16 bases left between them. This CDR3 region has 16 residues. The sample holds a few counts of this clonotype. The target antigen is unknown. A second PCR of about 6 to 12 cycles used a sample-barcoded 5' primer and a J-beta primer mix. Every sample produced at least 3 million CDR3-containing paired-end reads. In TCRdb, the 5' RACE reads were re-called with MiXCR into one record per CDR3 protein. This repertoire shows more than 1.4 million distinct CDR3 sequences, 42% found once; its top ten account for under 8%. Overall study findings and caveats: When set beside aged donors, long-lived donors presented more naive CD4+ cells and higher diversity.

Caucasian individuals from Russia who were healthy and aged roughly 6 to 95 acted as donors. The rearrangement links TRBV6-6 to TRBJ1-6; D might be TRBD1 (5 bases). The receptor was isolated from a woman between 18 and 29 years old in good health. The sample taken for sequencing was blood. CDR3 DNA sequence: TGTGCCAGCAGCAAAGGGAAGACAGAATATAATTCACCCCTCCACTTT. The encoded protein is CASSKGKTEYNSPLHF.